Shown below are 16 T cell receptor beta chains from a single sample sequenced in a study of Graves' ophthalmopathy and Graves' hyperthyroidism. Transcripts of RNA were the source for amplifying TCR beta CDR3 regions. Investigators did first-round RT-PCR with HTBI primers, then second-round multiplex PCR. MiXCR, run by TCRdb on the multiplex PCR reads, gives a single entry per CDR3 protein. The table has hundreds of thousands of distinct CDR3 sequences, under 50% seen once; the top ten hold roughly 3.5%. Sequencing was performed on peripheral blood. The receptor source for this set is an adult man with Graves' ophthalmopathy.

This clonotype was seen a handful of times. The chain has TRBV7-8 and TRBJ2-7; possible D gene TRBD2, 5 bases. Between the trimmed V and J ends, which lost 5 bases and 1 base, there was a span of 15 bases. Germline CDR1 is SGHVS and CDR2 is FQNEAQ. The length of the CDR3 is 15 residues. The CDR3 DNA is TGTGCCAGCAGCATCGGGGTGGGCCCGTCCTACGAGCAGTACTTC. As protein: CASSIGVGPSYEQYF.

This clonotype has ten or more counts. The V and J genes are TRBV7-3 and TRBJ2-5; 10 positions match TRBD1. Trimming took 4 bases from V and 5 from J; bases not matched to a gene: 4. CDR1 is SGHTA and CDR2 is FQGTGA in the germline V gene. The CDR3 spans 14 residues. The CDR3, as DNA: TGTGCCAGCAGCTCCGGGACAGGGGAGGAGACCCAGTACTTC. This translates into CASSSGTGEETQYF.

A few counts support this clonotype. The chain has TRBV5-1 and TRBJ2-5; D may be TRBD2 (5 bases). Trimming removed 7 bases at V and 2 bases at J, with 18 bases between. This CDR3 has 15 amino acids. Looked up from germline, CDR1 is SGHRS and CDR2 is YFSETQ. CDR3 protein: CASRTGISIQETQYF. The CDR3 DNA sequence: TGCGCCAGCCGGACCGGGATATCTATACAAGAGACCCAGTACTTC.

This clonotype was counted at least ten times. The chain joins TRBV5-1 to TRBJ1-6; D gene ambiguous. The CDR3 consists of 12 residues. Germline V lookup: CDR1 SGHRS, CDR2 YFSETQ. Trimming removed 4 bases from V and 7 bases from J, with 6 bases in between. CDR3 in amino acids: CASSRENSPLHF. The DNA for the CDR3 is TGCGCCAGCAGCAGAGAAAATTCACCCCTCCACTTT.

This clonotype has at least ten counts. The J gene is TRBJ1-4, the V gene TRBV2; D call uncertain. There are 14 residues in the CDR3. CDR1 is SNHLY, CDR2 FYNNEI, per germline. V lost 4 bases and J lost 7, with 13 bases in between. CDR3 loop: CASSGRTGSEKLFF. CDR3 coding DNA: TGTGCCAGCAGTGGGAGGACGGGTAGTGAAAAACTGTTTTTT.

This sequence joins TRBV2 and TRBJ2-1; D is perhaps TRBD2 (6 bases). Germline values: CDR1 SNHLY, CDR2 FYNNEI. Trimming cost V 7 bases and J 4 bases, with 11 bases left between them. This CDR3 is built from 13 residues. Here the CDR3 reads CASKSGVYNEQFF. The CDR3 DNA reads TGTGCCAGCAAATCGGGGGTATACAATGAGCAGTTCTTC.

This clonotype was seen at least ten times. This chain uses TRBV2 with TRBJ1-2, with D uncertain. This CDR3 is 11 amino acids long. Trimming removed 6 bases from V and 8 bases from J, with 10 bases in between. Germline lookup yields CDR1 SNHLY and CDR2 FYNNEI. CDR3 bases: TGTGCCAGCAGCGTAATAGAGGGCTACACCTTC. It translates to CASSVIEGYTF.

This clonotype was observed at least ten times. This sequence joins TRBV7-6 and TRBJ2-2, with D uncertain. Between the trimmed V and J ends, which lost 4 bases and 1 base, there was a span of 4 bases. Germline V gene lookup returns CDR1 SGHVS and CDR2 FNYEAQ. The CDR3 is made up of 13 amino acids. The CDR3 loop reads CASSYQNTGELFF. The CDR3 DNA is TGTGCCAGCAGCTATCAGAACACCGGGGAGCTGTTTTTT. Full variable domain (remainder filled in from reference TRBV7-6 and TRBJ2-2): GAGVSQSPRYKVTKRGQDVALRCDPISGHVSLYWYRQALGQGPEFLTYFNYEAQQDKSGLPNDRFSAERPEGSISTLTIQRTEQRDSAMYRCASSYQNTGELFFGEGSRLTVL.

This clonotype was counted a single time. The chain recombines TRBV13 with TRBJ2-6; the D gene is possibly TRBD2 (6 bases). This CDR3 comprises 20 residues. Germline V lookup: CDR1 PRHDT, CDR2 FYEKMQ (reference sequence). Between the trimmed V and J ends, which lost 5 bases and 0 bases, there was a span of 23 bases. CDR3 coding DNA: TGTGCCAGCAGCGAGCAGGGACGAGGAGGGATCCCCTCTGGGGCCAACGTCCTGACTTTC. This gives the protein CASSEQGRGGIPSGANVLTF.

The V and J genes are TRBV5-1 and TRBJ1-2, with no clear D. The CDR3 totals 11 residues. Per the germline V gene, CDR1 is SGHRS and CDR2 is YFSETQ. Trimming pared 6 bases from V and 12 bases from J, leaving 15 bases between. The CDR3 spells CASTPGRDNTF. CDR3 coding DNA: TGCGCCAGCACTCCAGGACGGGATAACACCTTC.

This clonotype was found many times. The chain couples TRBV20-1 to TRBJ2-5, with D possibly being TRBD2 (6 bases). Germline lookup yields CDR1 DFQATT and CDR2 SNEGSKA (reference sequence). V was trimmed by 6 bases and J by 3 bases, leaving 14 bases between them. This CDR3 has 13 residues. Here the CDR3 DNA reads TGCAGTGCGAGATCGACTAGTAAAGAGACCCAGTACTTC. Amino acid sequence: CSARSTSKETQYF.

This clonotype was observed at least ten times. The V gene is TRBV12-3 or TRBV12-4, the J gene TRBJ1-4; D gene unclear. V shed 1 base and J shed 11 bases, with 14 bases lying between them. The CDR3 has 14 residues. The CDR3 nucleotides are TGTGCCAGCAGTTTAGTCCCAGGCACCGGGAAACTGTTTTTT. Translation: CASSLVPGTGKLFF.

This clonotype was seen many times. Here the CDR3 DNA reads TGCGCCAGCAAAGACGGATCAGGCTATGGCTACACCTTC. Translation gives CASKDGSGYGYTF. This chain connects TRBV5-1 to TRBJ1-2; D is ambiguous. Germline V lookup: CDR1 SGHRS, CDR2 YFSETQ. The V gene lost 6 bases and the J gene lost 4 bases, with 13 bases spanning the gap. CDR3 length: 13 residues.

Details on this clonotype: Germline and junction disagree at one end, which may indicate a read error. The rearrangement joins TRBV5-1 to TRBJ1-6, with D possibly matching TRBD1 (6 bases). The CDR3 totals 14 residues. CDR1 SGHRS and CDR2 YFSETQ come from the germline V gene. CDR3: CACRIQGMNSPLHF. CDR3 DNA sequence: TGCGCCTGCAGGATACAGGGCATGAATTCACCCCTCCACTTT. The full variable domain, its missing parts supplied by reference TRBV5-1 and TRBJ1-6, is KAGVTQTPRYLIKTRGQQVTLSCSPISGHRSVSWYQQTPGQGLQFLFEYFSETQRNKGNFPGRFSGRQFSNSRSEMNVSTLELGDSALYLCACRIQGMNSPLHFGNGTRLTVT.

This clonotype was recorded many times. The V call is TRBV7-6, the J call TRBJ1-5; maybe TRBD1 (5 bases). Germline V gene sequence: CDR1 SGHVS, CDR2 FNYEAQ. The length of the CDR3 is 16 residues. V dropped 1 base and J dropped 0 bases, with 10 bases sitting between them. Here the CDR3 DNA reads TGTGCCAGCAGCTTAGTCAGGACAACTAGCAATCAGCCCCAGCATTTT. Translation gives CASSLVRTTSNQPQHF. Together with reference TRBV7-6 and TRBJ1-5, the CDR3 gives the full variable domain: GAGVSQSPRYKVTKRGQDVALRCDPISGHVSLYWYRQALGQGPEFLTYFNYEAQQDKSGLPNDRFSAERPEGSISTLTIQRTEQRDSAMYRCASSLVRTTSNQPQHFGDGTRLSIL.

About this clonotype itself: A much larger clone lies one base from this, so it may be a read error. The chain couples TRBV12-3 or TRBV12-4 to TRBJ1-5; possibly TRBD1 for D (5 bases). CDR3 length: 15 residues. The CDR3 spells CASSLAFQGSQPQLF. CDR3 DNA sequence: TGTGCCAGCAGTTTAGCGTTTCAGGGAAGTCAGCCCCAGCTTTTT.